The sequence of this T cell receptor beta chain was determined in a study of blood T cell repertoires in COVID-19. Study overall: COVID-19 samples from acute and convalescent phases originated in the United States, Italy and Spain. PBMCs, B-cell-depleted T cells, or T cells provided the cDNA or gDNA that made up the material.

In the authors' methods: The assay estimated nucleated cells by amplifying reference gene primers. The table came from immunoSEQ multiplex PCR; TCRdb's copy has only in-frame clones and leaves some out. The V and J calls and clone size come from that table; D and trimming were worked out from the DNA. The repertoire holds around 140,000 clones, with 81% as singletons. Trimming cost V 4 bases and J 7 bases; bases outside gene matches: 13. The CDR3 consists of 16 residues. Germline-derived CDR1 and CDR2 are WNHNN and SYGVQD (reference sequence). The TCR was taken from an older woman with active or convalescent COVID-19. The chain has TRBV10-1 and TRBJ2-1; 7 positions agree with TRBD1. The sequenced material came from peripheral blood. Written as DNA, the CDR3 is TGCGCCAGCAGTGTCTGCCTCAGGGACAGCCAGAATGAGCAGTTCTTC. It codes for CASSVCLRDSQNEQFF.